This T cell receptor (beta chain) was sequenced for a study of radiotherapy plus CTLA-4 blockade in lung cancer. The overall study: Objective responses were seen in about a sixth of patients, disease control in less than 40%.

Produced via immunoSEQ multiplex PCR; TCRdb's table is partial and in-frame only. The repertoire includes tens of thousands of clones, 77% of them detected once, and about 2.4% sits in the top ten. Study findings and constraints: Radiotherapy plus ipilimumab was followed by expansion in blood of tumor-derived TCR clones. Reportedly, early blood T cell clone dynamics best predicted response, with interferon-beta.

The study gave focal radiation plus ipilimumab CTLA-4 blockade to patients with chemo-refractory metastatic non-small-cell lung cancer. As regards this clone: Its specificity is unknown.

Unmatched junction bases numbered 9, after V lost 4 bases and J lost 4 bases. This CDR3 contains 15 residues. Germline V gene data show CDR1 as LGHNA and CDR2 as YSLEER. The sequence came from a human donor with non-small cell lung cancer whose response to radiotherapy plus ipilimumab could not be evaluated. V gene TRBV4-3 combines with J gene TRBJ1-2; TRBD1 matches at 7 bases. Here the sequenced sample was peripheral blood, taken from a patient treated with radiotherapy plus ipilimumab. The CDR3, as DNA: TGCGCCAGCAGCCCGAACCGAGGGGGCACCTATGGCTACACCTTC. It specifies CASSPNRGGTYGYTF.